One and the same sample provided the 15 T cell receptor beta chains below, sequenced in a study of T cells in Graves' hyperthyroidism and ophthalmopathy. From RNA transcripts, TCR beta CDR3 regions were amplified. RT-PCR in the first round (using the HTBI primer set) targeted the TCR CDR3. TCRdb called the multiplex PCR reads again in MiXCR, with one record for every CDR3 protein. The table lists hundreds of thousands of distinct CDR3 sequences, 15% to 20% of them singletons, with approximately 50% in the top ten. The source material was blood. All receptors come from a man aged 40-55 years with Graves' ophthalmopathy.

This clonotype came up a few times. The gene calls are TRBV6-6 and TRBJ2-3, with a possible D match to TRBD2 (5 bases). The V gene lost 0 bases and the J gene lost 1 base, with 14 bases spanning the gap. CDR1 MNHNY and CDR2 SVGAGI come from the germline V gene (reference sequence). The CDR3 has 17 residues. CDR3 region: CASSYSFASYGTDTQYF. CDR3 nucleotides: TGTGCCAGCAGTTACTCGTTTGCTAGCTATGGCACAGATACGCAGTATTTT.

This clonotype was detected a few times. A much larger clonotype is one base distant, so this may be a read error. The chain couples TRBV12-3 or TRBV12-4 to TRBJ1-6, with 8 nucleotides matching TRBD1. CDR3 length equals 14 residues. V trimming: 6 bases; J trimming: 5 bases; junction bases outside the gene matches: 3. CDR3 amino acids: CASRLTGDNSPLHF. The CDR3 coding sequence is TGTGCCAGCAGACTGACAGGGGATAATTCACCCCTCCACTTT.

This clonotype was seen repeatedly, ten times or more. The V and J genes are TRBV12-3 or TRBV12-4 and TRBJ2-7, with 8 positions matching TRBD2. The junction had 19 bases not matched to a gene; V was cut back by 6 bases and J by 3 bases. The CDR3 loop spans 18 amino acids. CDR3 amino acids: CASSYNFRTAGDIYEQYF. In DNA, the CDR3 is TGTGCCAGCAGCTACAACTTTAGGACAGCGGGGGATATCTACGAGCAGTACTTC.

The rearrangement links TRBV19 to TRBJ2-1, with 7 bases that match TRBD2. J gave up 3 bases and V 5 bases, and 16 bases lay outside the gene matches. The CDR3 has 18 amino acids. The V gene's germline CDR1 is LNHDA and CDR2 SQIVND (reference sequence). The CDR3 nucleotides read TGTGCCAGTAGTGACCGGGACTACCAAGGTTCATACTACAATGAGCAGTTCTTC. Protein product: CASSDRDYQGSYYNEQFF.

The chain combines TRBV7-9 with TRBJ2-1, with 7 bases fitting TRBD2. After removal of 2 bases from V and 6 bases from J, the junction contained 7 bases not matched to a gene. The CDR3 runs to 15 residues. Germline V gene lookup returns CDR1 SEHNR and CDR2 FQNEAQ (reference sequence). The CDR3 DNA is TGTGCCAGCAGCTTATCCGGGGGACTAACCAATGAGCAGTTCTTC. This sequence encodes CASSLSGGLTNEQFF.

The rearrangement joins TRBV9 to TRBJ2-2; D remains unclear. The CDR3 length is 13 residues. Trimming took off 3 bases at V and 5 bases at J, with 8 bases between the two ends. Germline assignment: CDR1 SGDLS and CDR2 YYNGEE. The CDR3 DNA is TGTGCCAGCAGCGAGTTCAAAACCGGGGAGCTGTTTTTT. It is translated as CASSEFKTGELFF. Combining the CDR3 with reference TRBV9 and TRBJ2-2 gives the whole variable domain DSGVTQTPKHLITATGQRVTLRCSPRSGDLSVYWYQQSLDQGLQFLIQYYNGEERAKGNILERFSAQQFPDLHSELNLSSLELGDSALYFCASSEFKTGELFFGEGSRLTVL.

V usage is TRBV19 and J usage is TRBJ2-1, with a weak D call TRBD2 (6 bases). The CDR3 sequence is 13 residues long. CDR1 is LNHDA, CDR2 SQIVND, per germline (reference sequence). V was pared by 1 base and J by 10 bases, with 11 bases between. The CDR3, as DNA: TGTGCCAGTAGTATAGGGCTGGGAGGAGAGCAGTTCTTC. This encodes CASSIGLGGEQFF.

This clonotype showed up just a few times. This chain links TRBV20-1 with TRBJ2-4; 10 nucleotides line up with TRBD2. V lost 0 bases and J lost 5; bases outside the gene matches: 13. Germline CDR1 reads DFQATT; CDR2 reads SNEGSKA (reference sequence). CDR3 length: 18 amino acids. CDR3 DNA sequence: TGCAGTGCTAGAGATATCGAAGGCCTCGGACTAGCGGAAAACATTCAGTACTTC. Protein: CSARDIEGLGLAENIQYF.

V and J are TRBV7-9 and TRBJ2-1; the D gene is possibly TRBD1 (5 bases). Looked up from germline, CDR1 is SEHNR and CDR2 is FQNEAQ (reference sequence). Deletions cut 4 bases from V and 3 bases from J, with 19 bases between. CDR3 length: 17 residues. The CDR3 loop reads CASSSQGGEVGYNEQFF. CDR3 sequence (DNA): TGTGCCAGCAGCTCCCAGGGTGGAGAGGTTGGCTACAATGAGCAGTTCTTC.

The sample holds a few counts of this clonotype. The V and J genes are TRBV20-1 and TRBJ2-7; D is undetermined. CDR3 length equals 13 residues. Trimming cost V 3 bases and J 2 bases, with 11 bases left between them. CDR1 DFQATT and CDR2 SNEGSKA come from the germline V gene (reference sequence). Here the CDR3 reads CSASSPGTYEQYF. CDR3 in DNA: TGCAGTGCTAGTTCACCTGGTACCTACGAGCAGTACTTC.

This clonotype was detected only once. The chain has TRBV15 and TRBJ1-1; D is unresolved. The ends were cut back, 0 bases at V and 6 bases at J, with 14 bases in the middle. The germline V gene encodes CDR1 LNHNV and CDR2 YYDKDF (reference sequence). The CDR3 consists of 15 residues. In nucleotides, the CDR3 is TGTGCCACCAGCAGAGAAGATCCGGCTTTCTCTGAAGCTTTCTTT. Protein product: CATSREDPAFSEAFF.

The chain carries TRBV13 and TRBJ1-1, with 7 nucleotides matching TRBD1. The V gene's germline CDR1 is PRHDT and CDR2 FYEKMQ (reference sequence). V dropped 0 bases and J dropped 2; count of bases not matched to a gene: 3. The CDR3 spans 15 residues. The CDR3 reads CASSLGDRHNTEAFF. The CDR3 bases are TGTGCCAGCAGCTTAGGGGACAGGCATAACACTGAAGCTTTCTTT.

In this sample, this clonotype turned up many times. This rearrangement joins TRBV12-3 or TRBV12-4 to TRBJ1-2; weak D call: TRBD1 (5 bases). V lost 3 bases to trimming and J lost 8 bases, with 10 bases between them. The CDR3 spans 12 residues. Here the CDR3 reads CASSLGQEGYTF. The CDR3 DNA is TGTGCCAGCAGTTTGGGGCAGGAAGGCTACACCTTC.

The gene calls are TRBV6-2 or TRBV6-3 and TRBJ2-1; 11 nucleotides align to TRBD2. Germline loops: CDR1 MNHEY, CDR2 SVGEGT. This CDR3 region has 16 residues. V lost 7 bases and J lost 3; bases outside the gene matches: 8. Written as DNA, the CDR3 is TGTGCCAGCACCAAATCCGGGACTAGCGGCTACAATGAGCAGTTCTTC. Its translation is CASTKSGTSGYNEQFF.

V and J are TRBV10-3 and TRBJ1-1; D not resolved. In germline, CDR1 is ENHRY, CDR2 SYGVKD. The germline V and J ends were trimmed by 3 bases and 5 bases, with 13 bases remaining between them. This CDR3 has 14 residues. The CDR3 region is CAISEVGIGTEAFF. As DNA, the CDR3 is TGTGCCATCAGTGAAGTGGGGATAGGGACTGAAGCTTTCTTT.